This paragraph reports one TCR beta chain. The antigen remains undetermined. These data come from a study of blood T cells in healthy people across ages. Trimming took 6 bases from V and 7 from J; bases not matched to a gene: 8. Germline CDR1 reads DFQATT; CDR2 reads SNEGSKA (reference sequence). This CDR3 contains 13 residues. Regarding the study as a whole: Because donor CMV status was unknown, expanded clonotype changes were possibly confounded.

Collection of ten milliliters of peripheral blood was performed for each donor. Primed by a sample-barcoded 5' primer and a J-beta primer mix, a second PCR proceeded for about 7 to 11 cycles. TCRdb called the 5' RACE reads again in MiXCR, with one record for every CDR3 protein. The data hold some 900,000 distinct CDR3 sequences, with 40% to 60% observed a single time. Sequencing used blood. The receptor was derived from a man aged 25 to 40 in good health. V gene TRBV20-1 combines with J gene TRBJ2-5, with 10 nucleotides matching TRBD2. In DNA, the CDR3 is TGCAGTGCCCCCCTAGCGGGGGCCGGGACCCAGTACTTC. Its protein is CSAPLAGAGTQYF.